This T cell receptor (beta chain) comes out of a study of blood T cell repertoires in COVID-19 (dated by TCRdb to the early 2020s). With regard to the full study: Samples covering the acute and convalescent phases of COVID-19 were provided by collaborators in the United States, Italy and Spain. The prospective study material was composed of cDNA or gDNA derived from T cells, B-cell-depleted T cells, or PBMCs. Deeply sampled blood TCRbeta repertoires from subjects exposed to, actively infected with, or recovered from COVID-19 were included in the dataset. HLA class I and class II types, where available, came from metadata supplied by the sample provider rather than from assay-based typing. Nearly every sample came with metadata listing a de-identified subject ID, COVID-19 status, age in years and sex. Samples came from the ongoing ImmuneRACE study (first 160 participants) plus 1,254 subjects from 6 global collaborators. The repertoires were released in a freely available public database meant as a resource for research on the immune response to SARS-CoV-2.

General findings and caveats noted by the study authors: Clinical and demographic metadata were provided uncurated, with the amount varying by source and participant.

CDR1 and CDR2, per the germline V gene, are KGHSH and LQKENI. The CDR3 runs 16 residues from the cysteine to the phenylalanine. The read is trimmed to its CDR3 DNA, 48 bases read in frame from base 1. V lost 5 bases and J lost 3 bases, and the count of bases not matched to a germline gene is 8. The immunoSEQ Assay, a bias-controlled multiplex PCR, was used to amplify TCRbeta CDR3 regions from genomic DNA. Under the source paper's analysis protocol: The number of nucleated cells in each sample was estimated from the amplification of reference gene primers within the assay. To quantify the absolute abundance of each unique TCRbeta CDR3 rearrangement, sequence reads were collapsed and filtered. For each sample, productive Simpson clonality was calculated as the square root of Simpson's diversity index over productive rearrangements. TCRdb stores this immuneACCESS table with in-frame sequences only. Part of the clones is absent; in the studies checked, under half of the shortfall reflects unresolved V genes, and no reason is known for the rest. From that table come the V and J calls and clone size; the DNA was used to work out D and trimming. For this sample there are a few hundred thousand clones; 80% to 90% appear just once. In total, the top ten clones hold about 4% of the sample.

A word on this clone: No cognate antigen has been identified for it. Base qualities are not provided; no much larger clone lies one nucleotide away.

Participants in the prospective study were enrolled through a virtual design, were aged about 18 to 100 years, and lived in roughly 24 United States geographic areas. In the prospective study, cohorts were assigned on the basis of participant-reported clinical history obtained from a screening survey and a study questionnaire. Exposed participants had been in contact, within 2 weeks of entering the study, with a person who had a PCR-confirmed or clinician-diagnosed case of COVID-19. Each participant in the prospective study had whole blood, serum and a nasopharyngeal or oropharyngeal swab collected by mobile phlebotomists. Participants in the prospective study had the option to provide additional blood draws and questionnaires over a roughly 2-month period. Prospective study blood samples were shipped either frozen or at room temperature before DNA extraction.

Specimen: PBMCs or T cells enriched from blood (not recorded which). The receptor's source is a woman in her 30s who had been exposed to COVID-19. The V and J segments used are TRBV18 and TRBJ2-3; TRBD2 agrees with 10 junctional bases. The CDR3 protein is CASSFEAGGRTDTQYF. The nucleotide sequence is TGTGCCAGCTCATTTGAAGCGGGGGGGCGAACAGATACGCAGTATTTT.